Below, 32 T cell receptor beta chains from the same sample are listed, as sequenced in a study of blood T cell repertoires in COVID-19. Assay: immunoSEQ multiplex PCR; the TCRdb copy retains only in-frame clones and omits some. The sample lists around 130,000 clones, roughly 85% occurring once. Sequenced input: peripheral blood. These receptors were obtained from a man between 50 and 59 years old with acute or convalescent COVID-19.

This chain uses TRBV21-1 with TRBJ2-7; TRBD2 is the table's D call and was not checked against the DNA. TRBV21-1 is reported as a pseudogene. CDR3 length: 13 residues. CDR3 loop: CASSKVESYEQYF. The CDR3 DNA is TGTGCCAGCAGCAAAGTAGAATCCTACGAGCAGTACTTC.

This chain joins TRBV19 and TRBJ2-1, with D perhaps TRBD2 (5 bases). Trimming left V 3 bases short and J 8 bases short, with 14 bases between. CDR1 and CDR2 (germline): LNHDA, SQIVND (reference sequence). The CDR3 runs 14 residues. CDR3 coding DNA: TGTGCCAGTAGTATGACGGGGTCGGAGGATGAGCAGTTCTTC. It is translated as CASSMTGSEDEQFF.

The chain carries TRBV11-2 and TRBJ2-3; 9 nucleotides agree with TRBD2. Germline CDR1 SGHAT, CDR2 FQNNGV. This CDR3 contains 18 residues. J was trimmed by 0 bases and V by 5 bases; bases with no gene match: 12. The CDR3 region has the DNA TGTGCCAGCAGCAAGGGTTCGGCTAGCGGGGCTAGCACAGATACGCAGTATTTT. Translated: CASSKGSASGASTDTQYF.

This rearrangement joins TRBV30 to TRBJ1-3, with 12 bases lining up with TRBD1. With V trimmed by 3 bases and J by 9 bases, 9 bases remained unmatched. CDR1 GTSNPN and CDR2 SVGIG come from the germline V gene (reference sequence). The CDR3 has 15 residues. The CDR3 nucleotides are TGTGCCTGGAGCCCTCCGGGACAGGGGGCAAGCACCATATATTTT. Protein product: CAWSPPGQGASTIYF. The full variable domain, its missing parts supplied by reference TRBV30 and TRBJ1-3, is SQTIHQWPATLVQPVGSPLSLECTVEGTSNPNLYWYRQAAGRGLQLLFYSVGIGQISSEVPQNLSASRPQDRQFILSSKKLLLSDSGFYLCAWSPPGQGASTIYFGEGSWLTVV.

The CDR3 DNA sequence: TGCAGCGTCAATAGAGGGGGGGGAGAGACCCAGTACTTC. Amino acids: CSVNRGGGETQYF. The chain has TRBV29-1 and TRBJ2-5, with D possibly matching TRBD2 (7 bases). The CDR3 covers 13 residues. CDR1 and CDR2 from the germline V gene are SQVTM and ANQGSEA. The V gene lost 6 bases and the J gene lost 4 bases, with 15 bases spanning the gap.

The chain uses TRBV28 and TRBJ2-7; 7 bases align to TRBD1. V shed 2 bases, J shed 5 bases, and the junction held 6 bases outside the gene matches. Germline assignment: CDR1 MDHEN and CDR2 SYDVKM. The CDR3 has 14 residues. This chain's CDR3 is CASSLDDRDHEQYF. Here the CDR3 DNA reads TGTGCCAGCAGTTTAGACGACAGGGACCACGAGCAGTACTTC.

This chain joins TRBV9 and TRBJ2-7; TRBD1 is a possible D gene (7 bases). V was shortened by 0 bases and J by 3 bases, with 13 bases between the two germline ends. Germline loops: CDR1 SGDLS, CDR2 YYNGEE. CDR3 length: 15 amino acids. The CDR3 bases are TGTGCCAGCAGCGTAGATGCAGGGGGGTACTACGAGCAGTACTTC. This encodes CASSVDAGGYYEQYF.

The chain's CDR3 is CASSLGTSGNNEQFF. CDR3 nucleotides: TGTGCCAGTAGTCTCGGGACTAGCGGGAACAATGAGCAGTTCTTC. The gene calls are TRBV19 and TRBJ2-1; 13 bases map to TRBD2. This CDR3 spans 15 amino acids. CDR1 is LNHDA and CDR2 is SQIVND in the germline V gene (reference sequence). V trimming: 5 bases; J trimming: 5 bases; junction bases outside the gene matches: 3.

This clone was counted a single time. The chain is built from TRBV30 and TRBJ1-2, with a tentative D call TRBD1 (5 bases). The CDR3 extends over 13 amino acids. V was cut by 3 bases and J by 8 bases, with 16 bases left in between. The germline V gene has CDR1 GTSNPN and CDR2 SVGIG (reference sequence). CDR3 protein: CAWRPGQSDGYTF. For the CDR3, the DNA is TGTGCCTGGAGACCCGGACAATCGGACGGCTACACCTTC.

The V and J genes are TRBV10-3 and TRBJ2-3, with D possibly TRBD1 on 6 matching bases. This CDR3 has 14 residues. V shed 6 bases and J shed 2 bases, with 12 bases lying between them. The germline CDR1 and CDR2 sequences are ENHRY and SYGVKD. The CDR3 reads CAIRSGAVTDTQYF. As DNA, the CDR3 is TGTGCCATCAGATCAGGGGCCGTCACAGATACGCAGTATTTT.

The chain carries TRBV6-1 and TRBJ2-7; 7 bases agree with TRBD1. Losses at the gene ends were 0 bases for V and 3 bases for J; bases not matched to a gene: 5. The CDR3 consists of 15 residues. CDR1 and CDR2 (germline): MNHNS, SASEGT. The CDR3 region is CASSEAPGQIYEQYF. CDR3 coding DNA: TGTGCCAGCAGTGAAGCGCCGGGACAGATCTACGAGCAGTACTTC.

The chain joins TRBV5-1 to TRBJ2-5, with TRBD2 identical over 7 bases. Germline CDR1 reads SGHRS; CDR2 reads YFSETQ. Trimming cost V 3 bases and J 4 bases; bases outside gene matches: 12. The CDR3 is 16 amino acids. The CDR3, as DNA: TGCGCCAGCAGCTATCAAGGGGCGGGAGTAGGAGAGACCCAGTACTTC. Amino acids: CASSYQGAGVGETQYF.

The rearrangement uses TRBV7-6 and TRBJ2-7; 7 positions agree with TRBD2. Trimming removed 5 bases from V and 6 bases from J; junction bases left unmatched: 7. Germline V gene data show CDR1 as SGHVS and CDR2 as FNYEAQ. This CDR3 is built from 13 residues. The CDR3 here is CASSPGPGGEQYF. The CDR3 DNA reads as TGTGCCAGCAGCCCAGGGCCGGGGGGCGAGCAGTACTTC.

The rearrangement uses TRBV9 and TRBJ2-1, with D uncertain. CDR1 is SGDLS and CDR2 is YYNGEE in the germline V gene. The V end was cut by 3 bases, the J end by 2 bases, with 3 bases between. The CDR3 extends over 12 amino acids. The CDR3 loop is CASSDTYNEQFF. For the CDR3, the DNA is TGTGCCAGCAGCGATACCTACAATGAGCAGTTCTTC.

The chain combines TRBV12-3 or TRBV12-4 with TRBJ1-2; 9 bases line up with TRBD1. The CDR3 extends over 13 amino acids. V gave up 3 bases and J gave up 6 bases; unmatched junction bases: 2. CDR3 in amino acids: CASSLTGGDGYTF. In DNA form, the CDR3 reads TGTGCCAGCAGTTTGACAGGGGGTGATGGCTACACCTTC.

This chain uses TRBV27 with TRBJ1-5, with 9 bases matching TRBD1. V lost 5 bases, J lost 6 bases, and 23 bases stayed unmatched. There are 20 residues in the CDR3. The germline gives CDR1 MNHEY, CDR2 SMNVEV (reference sequence). Written as DNA, the CDR3 is TGTGCCAGCAGTCCTCGAGTAACGACAGGGGGTCGTCTTTCCCTTCAGCCCCAGCATTTT. This sequence encodes CASSPRVTTGGRLSLQPQHF.

This clone has a single count. One junction end disagrees with the germline gene, perhaps due to a read error. This chain uses TRBV6-1 with TRBJ2-7; D is perhaps TRBD2 (6 bases). Germline CDR1 reads MNHNS; CDR2 reads SASEGT. The CDR3 consists of 16 residues. The CDR3 region is CASSKAKPGLQYEQYF. The CDR3 DNA is TGTGCCAGCAGTAAAGCGAAACCGGGACTCCAGTACGAGCAGTACTTC.

The chain couples TRBV29-1 to TRBJ2-2, with D unresolved. V dropped 5 bases and J dropped 4 bases, with 14 bases sitting between them. CDR1 is SQVTM and CDR2 is ANQGSEA in the germline V gene. This CDR3 region has 14 residues. The CDR3: CSVLTLVPTGELFF. In DNA, the CDR3 is TGCAGCGTTCTGACATTAGTCCCCACCGGGGAGCTGTTTTTT.

The chain recombines TRBV2 with TRBJ2-1; 9 bases line up with TRBD2. Germline V gene data show CDR1 as SNHLY and CDR2 as FYNNEI. Trimming cost V 6 bases and J 1 base; bases outside gene matches: 16. This CDR3 is built from 19 residues. The CDR3 DNA reads TGTGCCAGCAGCGACCACCGGGGTAGCGGGAGCAGTTCCTACAATGAGCAGTTCTTC. Translating it yields CASSDHRGSGSSSYNEQFF.

The rearrangement uses TRBV7-8 and TRBJ1-2; 8 bases map to TRBD1. The length of the CDR3 is 15 residues. Trimming took 5 bases from V and 4 from J; bases not matched to a gene: 9. Germline CDR1 is SGHVS and CDR2 is FQNEAQ. CDR3 coding DNA: TGTGCCAGCAGCCCCATGGGACAGGAAACCTATGGCTACACCTTC. The encoded protein is CASSPMGQETYGYTF.

This chain uses TRBV4-2 with TRBJ2-5, with 8 bases that match TRBD2. CDR3 length: 16 residues. The J segment lost 7 bases and the V segment lost 0 bases, leaving 10 bases of the junction unmatched. The germline V gene encodes CDR1 LGHNA and CDR2 YNFKEQ. This chain's CDR3 is CASSQDVQRESVTQYF. CDR3 bases: TGTGCCAGCAGCCAAGATGTTCAGCGGGAGTCGGTGACCCAGTACTTC.

The genes are TRBV2 and TRBJ1-2; TRBD1 matches 7 bases. The germline gives CDR1 SNHLY, CDR2 FYNNEI. This CDR3 spans 15 amino acids. The J segment lost 1 base and the V segment lost 4 bases, leaving 6 bases of the junction unmatched. CDR3 sequence reads: CASSAQGPLNYGYTF. The CDR3 region has the DNA TGTGCCAGCAGTGCACAGGGGCCCCTTAACTATGGCTACACCTTC. The entire variable domain, with the rest obtained from reference TRBV2 and TRBJ1-2, is as follows: EPEVTQTPSHQVTQMGQEVILRCVPISNHLYFYWYRQILGQKVEFLVSFYNNEISEKSEIFDDQFSVERPDGSNFTLKIRSTKLEDSAMYFCASSAQGPLNYGYTFGSGTRLTVV.

J is TRBJ1-4 and V is TRBV3-1 (or the pseudogene TRBV3-2); 9 bases are a match to TRBD1. The CDR3 has 19 residues. The junction had 15 bases not matched to a gene; V was cut back by 0 bases and J by 7 bases. Looked up from germline, CDR1 is LGHDT and CDR2 is YNNKEL (reference sequence). CDR3 bases: TGTGCCAGCAGCCAAGATCACCGGCCCAGGACAGGGGTTGTTGAAAAACTGTTTTTT. Protein sequence: CASSQDHRPRTGVVEKLFF.

The chain has TRBV11-3 and TRBJ2-1, with 8 bases lining up with TRBD2. CDR3 length: 18 amino acids. The germline gives CDR1 SGHNT, CDR2 YENEEA. Losses at the gene ends were 4 bases for V and 3 bases for J; bases not matched to a gene: 14. The CDR3 reads CASSSDFAAGGIYNEQFF. The CDR3 bases are TGTGCCAGCAGCTCAGACTTTGCTGCGGGAGGTATCTACAATGAGCAGTTCTTC.

The CDR3 loop reads CASRPGTSNQPQHF. CDR3 sequence (DNA): TGTGCCAGCAGGCCGGGAACTAGCAATCAGCCCCAGCATTTT. V usage is TRBV27 and J usage is TRBJ1-5; D remains unclear. This CDR3 has 14 amino acids. Germline V CDR1 and CDR2: MNHEY, SMNVEV (reference sequence). Trimming removed 6 bases at V and 0 bases at J, with 9 bases between.

The chain is built from TRBV10-3 and TRBJ1-5; TRBD1 is a possible D gene (6 bases). This CDR3 has 20 residues. Trimming pared 0 bases from V and 1 base from J, leaving 22 bases between. Germline loops: CDR1 ENHRY, CDR2 SYGVKD. CDR3 sequence reads: CAISESILRQGPRSNQPQHF. As DNA, the CDR3 is TGTGCCATCAGTGAGTCGATCTTACGTCAGGGGCCTAGGAGCAATCAGCCCCAGCATTTT.

This chain links TRBV12-3 or TRBV12-4 with TRBJ1-1; D might be TRBD1 (5 bases). Trimming took 0 bases from V and 14 from J, leaving 10 bases between them. This CDR3 is 11 amino acids long. The CDR3 here is CASSLAYRTFF. The CDR3 nucleotides read TGTGCCAGCAGTTTAGCTTACAGGACATTCTTT.

This chain uses TRBV11-3 with TRBJ1-1, with D possibly TRBD1 on 5 matching bases. Germline CDR1 is SGHNT and CDR2 is YENEEA. Trimming shortened V by 2 bases and J by 5 bases, and 12 bases separated the two germline ends. The CDR3 is 14 amino acids. CDR3 residues: CASSLTGGVTEAFF. The CDR3, as DNA: TGTGCCAGCAGCTTAACAGGTGGAGTGACTGAAGCTTTCTTT.

This sequence joins TRBV3-1 (or the pseudogene TRBV3-2) and TRBJ2-7, with 11 nucleotides matching TRBD2. The V and J ends lost 7 bases and 2 bases, in that order; junction bases with no gene match: 10. The CDR3 totals 16 residues. From germline, CDR1 is LGHDT and CDR2 YNNKEL (reference sequence). This CDR3 is CASTLTTSGAPYEQYF. The CDR3 DNA reads TGTGCCAGCACCCTCACGACTAGCGGGGCTCCCTACGAGCAGTACTTC.

This chain joins TRBV27 and TRBJ1-3; unclear D gene. CDR3 size: 15 residues. Trimming cost V 6 bases and J 0 bases, with 12 bases left between them. Germline assignment: CDR1 MNHEY and CDR2 SMNVEV (reference sequence). CDR3 nucleotides: TGTGCCAGCAGCAAAGACACCCTCTCTGGAAACACCATATATTTT. Translated, it gives CASSKDTLSGNTIYF.

V is TRBV4-1 and J is TRBJ1-3, with D perhaps TRBD1 (5 bases). The length of the CDR3 is 17 residues. Germline values: CDR1 MGHRA, CDR2 YSYEKL. V was clipped by 1 base and J by 1 base, with 14 bases between them. This CDR3 is CASSQGQTTNSGNTIYF. CDR3 nucleotide sequence: TGCGCCAGCAGCCAAGGACAGACAACCAATTCTGGAAACACCATATATTTT.

The V gene is TRBV21-1, the J gene TRBJ2-1; the table's D call TRBD1 went unverified against the DNA. TRBV21-1 is a pseudogene segment. CDR3 length: 15 residues. CDR3 amino acids: CASSKARAHPPEQFF. For the CDR3, the DNA is TGTGCCAGCAGCAAAGCCAGGGCCCACCCCCCTGAGCAGTTCTTC.